This T cell receptor (beta chain) was obtained from a study of T cells in localized non-small cell lung cancer. Assay: immunoSEQ multiplex PCR; the TCRdb copy retains only in-frame clones and omits some. The sample carries around 25,000 clones, about 86% recorded once. The CDR3 length is 14 residues. Between the trimmed V and J ends, which lost 3 bases and 4 bases, there was a span of 10 bases. Germline CDR1 and CDR2: SNHLY and FYNNEI. The sequence was obtained from a female donor over 55 with stage I lung adenocarcinoma. The starting material was peripheral blood, obtained before any cancer treatment. The chain couples TRBV2 to TRBJ1-5; no firm D call. The CDR3 spells CASSEGKVNQPQHF. The DNA for the CDR3 is TGTGCCAGCAGTGAGGGGAAAGTAAATCAGCCCCAGCATTTT.